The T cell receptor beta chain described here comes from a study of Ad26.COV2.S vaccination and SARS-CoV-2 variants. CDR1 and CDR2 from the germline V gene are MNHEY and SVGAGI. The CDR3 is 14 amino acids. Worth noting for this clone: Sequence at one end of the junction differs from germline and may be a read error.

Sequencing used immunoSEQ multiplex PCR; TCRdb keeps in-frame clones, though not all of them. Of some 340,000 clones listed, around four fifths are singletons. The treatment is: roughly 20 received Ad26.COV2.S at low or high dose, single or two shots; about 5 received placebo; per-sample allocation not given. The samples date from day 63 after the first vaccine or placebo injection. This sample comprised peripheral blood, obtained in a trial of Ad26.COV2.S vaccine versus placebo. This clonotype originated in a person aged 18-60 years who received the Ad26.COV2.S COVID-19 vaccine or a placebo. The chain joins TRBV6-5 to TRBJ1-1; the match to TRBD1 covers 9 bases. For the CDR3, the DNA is TGTGCCAGCACCCGGGACAGGGTGAAGACTGAAGCTTTCTTT. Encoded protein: CASTRDRVKTEAFF.